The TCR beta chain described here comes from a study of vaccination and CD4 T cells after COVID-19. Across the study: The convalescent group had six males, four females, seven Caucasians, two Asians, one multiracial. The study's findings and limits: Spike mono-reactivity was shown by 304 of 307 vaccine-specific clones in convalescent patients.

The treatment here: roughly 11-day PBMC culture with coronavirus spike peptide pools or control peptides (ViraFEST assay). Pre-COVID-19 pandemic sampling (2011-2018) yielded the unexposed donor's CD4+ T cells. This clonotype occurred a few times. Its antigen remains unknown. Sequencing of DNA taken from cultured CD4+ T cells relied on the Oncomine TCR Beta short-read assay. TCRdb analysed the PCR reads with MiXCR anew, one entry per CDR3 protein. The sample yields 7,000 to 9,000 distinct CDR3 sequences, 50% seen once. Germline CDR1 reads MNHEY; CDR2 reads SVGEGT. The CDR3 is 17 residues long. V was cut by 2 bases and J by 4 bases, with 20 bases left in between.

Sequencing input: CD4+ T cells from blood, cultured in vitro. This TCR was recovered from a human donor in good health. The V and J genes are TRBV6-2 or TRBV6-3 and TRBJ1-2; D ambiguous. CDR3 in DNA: TGTGCCAGCAGTTACATGGGTCCCGCCGTGATCTCCTATGGCTACACCTTC. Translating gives CASSYMGPAVISYGYTF.